This TCR beta chain was sequenced for a study of post-analysis software for immune sequencing data. For the study at large: Relapsing-remitting, secondary progressive and progressive-relapsing multiple sclerosis were all included among the disease courses. Whole-study findings and limits: In patients, about 5 TRBV segments were more frequent than in controls, with TRBV5-6, TRBV5-1 and TRBV20-1 among them. In multiple sclerosis, normalized Chao1 diversity was significantly below that of controls. By F measure, strong co-clustering occurred among samples prepared in the same batch.

This clonotype has a handful of counts. Antigen unknown. Unique molecular identifiers featured in each of the TCR beta cDNA libraries. A single record per CDR3 protein comes from TCRdb applying MiXCR to the PCR reads. The sample has about 760,000 distinct CDR3 sequences; roughly 29% are singletons. CDR1 is DFQATT, CDR2 SNEGSKA, per germline (reference sequence). V was shortened by 3 bases and J by 7 bases, with 13 bases between the two germline ends. This CDR3 comprises 12 residues. This chain links TRBV20-1 with TRBJ2-7; either TRBD1 or TRBD2 may supply D (5 bases each). Sequencing was done on a sample of blood. This TCR was recovered from a girl aged 10-17 years with multiple sclerosis. CDR3 DNA: TGCAGTGCTAGGCAAGGTGGGGGAGAGCAGTACTTC. It codes for CSARQGGGEQYF.